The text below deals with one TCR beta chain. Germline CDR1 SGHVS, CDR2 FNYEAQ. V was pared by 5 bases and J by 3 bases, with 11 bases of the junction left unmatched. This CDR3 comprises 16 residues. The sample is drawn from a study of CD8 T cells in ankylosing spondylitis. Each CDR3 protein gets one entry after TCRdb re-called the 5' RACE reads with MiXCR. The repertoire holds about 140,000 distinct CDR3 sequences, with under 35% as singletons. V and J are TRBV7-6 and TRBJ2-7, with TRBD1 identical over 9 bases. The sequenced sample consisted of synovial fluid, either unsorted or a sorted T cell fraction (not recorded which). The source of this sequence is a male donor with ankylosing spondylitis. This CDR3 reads CASSPGWGTGNYEQYF. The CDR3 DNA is TGTGCCAGCAGCCCCGGGTGGGGGACAGGGAACTACGAGCAGTACTTC. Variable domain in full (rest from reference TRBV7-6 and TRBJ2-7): GAGVSQSPRYKVTKRGQDVALRCDPISGHVSLYWYRQALGQGPEFLTYFNYEAQQDKSGLPNDRFSAERPEGSISTLTIQRTEQRDSAMYRCASSPGWGTGNYEQYFGPGTRLTVT.